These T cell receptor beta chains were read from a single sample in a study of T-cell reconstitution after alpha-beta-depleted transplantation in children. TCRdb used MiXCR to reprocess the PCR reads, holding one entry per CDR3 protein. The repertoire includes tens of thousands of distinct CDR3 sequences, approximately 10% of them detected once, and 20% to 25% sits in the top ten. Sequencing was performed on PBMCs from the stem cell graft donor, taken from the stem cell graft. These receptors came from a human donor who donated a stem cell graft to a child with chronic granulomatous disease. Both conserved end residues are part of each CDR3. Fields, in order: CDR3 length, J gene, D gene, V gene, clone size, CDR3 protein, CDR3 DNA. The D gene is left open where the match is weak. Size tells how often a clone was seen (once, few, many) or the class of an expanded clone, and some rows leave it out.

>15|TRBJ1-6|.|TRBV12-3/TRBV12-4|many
CASRLTVQANSPLHF
TGTGCCAGCAGATTAACGGTACAGGCAAATTCACCCCTCCACTTT
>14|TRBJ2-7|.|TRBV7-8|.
CASSTGTRSYEQYF
TGTGCCAGCAGCACTGGGACTCGCTCCTACGAGCAGTACTTC
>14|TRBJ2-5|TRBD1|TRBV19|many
CASSIGGQQETQYF
TGTGCCAGTAGTATTGGGGGACAGCAAGAGACCCAGTACTTC
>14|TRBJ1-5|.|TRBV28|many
CASSLRQVHQPQHF
TGTGCCAGCAGTTTACGGCAGGTTCATCAGCCCCAGCATTTT
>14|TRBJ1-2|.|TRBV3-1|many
CASSQRRGILGYTF
TGTGCCAGCAGCCAACGGAGGGGCATTCTTGGCTACACCTTC
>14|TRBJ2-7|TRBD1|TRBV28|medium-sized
CASQPGQGPYEQYF
TGTGCCAGTCAGCCGGGACAGGGCCCCTACGAGCAGTACTTC
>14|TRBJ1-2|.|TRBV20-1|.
CSAPSSTGNNGYTF
TGCAGTGCCCCTTCCTCCACAGGCAATAACGGCTACACCTTC
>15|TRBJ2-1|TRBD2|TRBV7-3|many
CASSLSGDSYNEQFF
TGTGCCAGCAGCCTTAGCGGGGACTCCTACAATGAGCAGTTCTTC
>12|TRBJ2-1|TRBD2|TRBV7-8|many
CASSALAGGLFF
TGTGCCAGCAGCGCGCTAGCGGGGGGCCTGTTCTTC
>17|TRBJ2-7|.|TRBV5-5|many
CASSLGLSGTLGLEQYF
TGTGCCAGCAGCTTGGGGTTATCCGGGACGCTCGGTCTCGAGCAGTACTTC
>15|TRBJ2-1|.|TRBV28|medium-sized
CASSLFQSSYNEQFF
TGTGCCAGCAGTTTATTTCAGTCCTCCTACAATGAGCAGTTCTTC
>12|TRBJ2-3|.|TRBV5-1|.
CASRYFTDTQYF
TGCGCCAGCCGCTATTTTACAGATACGCAGTATTTC
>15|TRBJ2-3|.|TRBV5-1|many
CASSFGSGVADTQYF
TGCGCCAGCAGTTTTGGGTCGGGGGTGGCAGATACGCAGTATTTT
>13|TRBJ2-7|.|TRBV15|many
CATSVEYTYEQYF
TGTGCCACCAGTGTGGAGTACACCTACGAGCAGTACTTC
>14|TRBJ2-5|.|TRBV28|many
CASTPSGGKETQYF
TGTGCCAGCACCCCCTCTGGGGGGAAAGAGACCCAGTACTTC
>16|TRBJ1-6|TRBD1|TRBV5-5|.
CASSLGHGQGPSPLHF
TGTGCCAGCAGCTTGGGTCATGGACAGGGACCATCACCCCTCCACTTT
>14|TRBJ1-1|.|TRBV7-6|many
CASSFPGEGTEAFF
TGTGCCAGCAGCTTCCCTGGGGAGGGCACTGAAGCTTTCTTT
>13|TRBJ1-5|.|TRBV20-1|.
CSAKKGVNQPQHF
TGCAGTGCTAAAAAAGGGGTTAATCAGCCCCAGCATTTT
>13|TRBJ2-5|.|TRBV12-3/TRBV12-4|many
CASSPDTQETQYF
TGTGCCAGCAGTCCGGACACACAAGAGACCCAGTACTTC
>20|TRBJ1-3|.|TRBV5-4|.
CATSLVAVNRSLSSGNTIYF
TGTGCCACCAGCTTAGTGGCAGTAAACAGGTCCCTCTCCTCTGGAAACACCATATATTTT
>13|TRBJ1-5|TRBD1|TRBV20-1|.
CSAREGAGQPQHF
TGCAGTGCTAGGGAGGGGGCTGGGCAGCCCCAGCATTTT
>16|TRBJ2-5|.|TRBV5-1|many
CASSLRSGTSQETQYF
TGCGCCAGCAGCTTGAGATCGGGGACAAGCCAAGAGACCCAGTACTTC
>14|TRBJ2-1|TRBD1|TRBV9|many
CASTLGTGGNEQFF
TGTGCCAGCACGCTTGGGACAGGGGGAAATGAGCAGTTCTTC
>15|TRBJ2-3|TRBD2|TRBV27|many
CASMRGGLGTDTQYF
TGTGCCAGCATGCGGGGGGGCCTTGGAACAGATACGCAGTATTTT
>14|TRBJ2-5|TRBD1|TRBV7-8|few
CASRNRDSQETQYF
TGTGCCAGCAGGAACCGGGACAGCCAAGAGACCCAGTACTTC
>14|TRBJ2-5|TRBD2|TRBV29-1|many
CSVELAGGPETQYF
TGCAGCGTTGAATTGGCGGGGGGGCCGGAGACCCAGTACTTC
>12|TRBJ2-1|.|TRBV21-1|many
CARKTGGYEQFF
TGTGCCCGAAAGACAGGGGGCTATGAGCAGTTCTTC
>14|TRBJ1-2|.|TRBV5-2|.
CAMGPGHTCYGYTF
TGTGCCATGGGCCCTGGGCACACCTGCTATGGCTACACCTTC
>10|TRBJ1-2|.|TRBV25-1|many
CASSGVGYTF
TGTGCCAGCAGCGGGGTGGGCTACACCTTC
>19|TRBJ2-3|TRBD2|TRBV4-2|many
CASSPPGSGRAFGTDTQYF
TGTGCCAGCAGCCCACCGGGTAGCGGGAGGGCCTTCGGCACAGATACGCAGTATTTT
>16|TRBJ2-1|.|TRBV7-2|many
CASSKGVADGDNEQFF
TGTGCCAGCAGCAAAGGGGTAGCGGATGGGGACAATGAGCAGTTCTTC
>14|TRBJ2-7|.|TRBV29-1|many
CSVRTAGPPYEQYF
TGCAGCGTCCGAACGGCAGGGCCCCCCTACGAGCAGTACTTC
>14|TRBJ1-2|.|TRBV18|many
CASSSGRSPSGYTF
TGTGCCAGCTCTAGTGGACGTTCGCCTTCTGGCTACACCTTC
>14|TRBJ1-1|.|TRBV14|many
CASSEEQLNTEAFF
TGTGCCAGCAGCGAAGAACAGTTGAACACTGAAGCTTTCTTT
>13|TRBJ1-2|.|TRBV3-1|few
CASSQAGGFGYTF
TGTGCCAGCAGCCAAGCCGGGGGGTTTGGCTACACCTTC
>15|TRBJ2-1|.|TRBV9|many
CASSPRLVGVGEQFF
TGTGCCAGCAGCCCTCGACTAGTGGGGGTAGGTGAGCAGTTCTTC
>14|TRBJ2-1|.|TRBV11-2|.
CASSLAGTPPEQFF
TGTGCCAGCAGCTTAGCGGGAACACCGCCTGAGCAGTTCTTC
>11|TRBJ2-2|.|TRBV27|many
CASSLNGELFF
TGTGCCAGCAGTTTGAACGGGGAGCTGTTTTTT
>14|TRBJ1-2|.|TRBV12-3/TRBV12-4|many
CASSFRGINYGYTF
TGTGCCAGCAGTTTCCGAGGGATTAACTATGGCTACACCTTC
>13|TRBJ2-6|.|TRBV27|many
CASRISGANVLTF
TGTGCCAGCCGAATCTCTGGGGCCAACGTCCTGACTTTC
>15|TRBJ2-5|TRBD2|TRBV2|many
CASSEELAVPETQYF
TGTGCCAGCAGTGAAGAACTAGCGGTCCCCGAGACCCAGTACTTC
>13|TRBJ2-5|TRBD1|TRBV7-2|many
CASRQTGGETQYF
TGTGCCAGCAGACAGACAGGGGGGGAGACCCAGTACTTC
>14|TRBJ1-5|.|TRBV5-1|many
CASSPRTGEQPQHF
TGCGCCAGCAGCCCAAGGACGGGAGAACAGCCCCAGCATTTT
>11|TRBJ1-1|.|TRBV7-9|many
CASSLVEGAFF
TGTGCCAGCAGCTTAGTAGAGGGAGCTTTCTTT
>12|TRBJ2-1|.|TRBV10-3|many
CASRGGSNEQFF
TGTGCCTCCCGCGGAGGATCCAATGAGCAGTTCTTC
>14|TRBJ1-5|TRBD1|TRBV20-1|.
CSALKTGGNQPQHF
TGCAGTGCTCTTAAAACAGGGGGAAATCAGCCCCAGCATTTT
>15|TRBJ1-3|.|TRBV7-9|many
CASSFLNSRGNTIYF
TGTGCCAGCAGCTTTTTAAACTCGAGAGGAAACACCATATATTTT
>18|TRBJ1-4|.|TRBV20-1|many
CSADRDPTSLFANEKLFF
TGCAGTGCAGACCGGGATCCTACCTCTCTCTTTGCTAATGAAAAACTGTTTTTT
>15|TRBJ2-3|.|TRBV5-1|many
CASSSGDSRTDTQYF
TGCGCCAGCAGCTCGGGGGACAGTCGCACAGATACGCAGTATTTT
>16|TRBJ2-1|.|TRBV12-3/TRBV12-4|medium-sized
CASSPDGSSSYNEQFF
TGTGCCAGCAGTCCAGACGGGTCGAGCTCCTACAATGAGCAGTTCTTC
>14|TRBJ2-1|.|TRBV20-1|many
CSAKRASSYNEQFF
TGCAGTGCTAAACGGGCTAGCTCCTACAATGAGCAGTTCTTC
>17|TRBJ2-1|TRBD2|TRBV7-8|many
CASSGGLAGGSYNEQFF
TGTGCCAGCAGCGGGGGACTAGCGGGGGGGTCCTACAATGAGCAGTTCTTC
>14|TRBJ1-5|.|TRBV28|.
CASSLVRGNQPQHF
TGTGCCAGCAGTTTGGTCCGAGGGAATCAGCCCCAGCATTTT
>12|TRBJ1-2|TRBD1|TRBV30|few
CASRTGFYGYTF
TGTGCCTCAAGGACAGGCTTCTATGGCTACACCTTC
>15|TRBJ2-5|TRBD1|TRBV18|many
CASSPKGAQQETQYF
TGTGCCAGCTCACCTAAGGGGGCACAGCAAGAGACCCAGTACTTC
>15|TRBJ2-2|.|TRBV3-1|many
CASSPLGTNTGELFF
TGTGCCAGCTCACCCTTAGGGACTAACACCGGGGAGCTGTTTTTT
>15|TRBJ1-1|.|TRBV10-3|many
CAISESDRRKTEAFF
TGTGCCATCAGTGAGTCCGACAGGAGAAAAACTGAAGCTTTCTTT